This TCR beta chain came from a study of PD-L1 blockade in urothelial cancer. Overall study context: Most patients, about 85% of the roughly 29, were males with bladder-origin cancer. After treatment start, blood was analyzed at 3 weeks (second dose) and at 6 weeks. The study recovered a median of 141,255 T cells per blood sample.

V was shortened by 10 bases and J by 3 bases, with 16 bases between the two germline ends. In germline, CDR1 is WSHSY, CDR2 SAAADI. The CDR3 length is 14 residues. Produced via immunoSEQ multiplex PCR; TCRdb's table is partial and in-frame only. In the table there are 57,000 or so clones, roughly 87% of which are singletons. This material consisted of PBMCs, taken around atezolizumab (anti-PD-L1) treatment. The chain links TRBV10-2 to TRBJ2-1, with D possibly being TRBD1 (6 bases). The sequence derives from a man aged 70 or older with urothelial cancer. Written as DNA, the CDR3 is TGCGCCACGCTTACAGGGATATACTACAATGAGCAGTTCTTC. It codes for CATLTGIYYNEQFF.